A selection of T cell receptor beta chains follows, all from one sample in a study of OX40 agonist ivuxolimab in advanced cancers. TCRdb keeps only in-frame clones here, not all; method: immunoSEQ multiplex PCR. Found here are about 150,000 clones, about nine tenths of them singletons; the top ten hold approximately 0.99%. Here the sequenced sample was CD4+ or CD8+ T cells sorted from blood, taken in a trial of the OX40 agonist ivuxolimab. These receptors were obtained from an adult with an advanced solid tumor such as melanoma, head and neck, liver or kidney cancer. Both conserved end residues are part of each CDR3. The order of the fields is CDR3 DNA, CDR3 protein, clone size, D gene, J gene, V gene. A D gene is named only where the DNA matches it firmly. A clone size is listed for some rows: how often the clone was seen (once, few, many), or a class if it is expanded.

CDR3nt: TGCGCCAGCAGCAGATCTACTCAGGGGACTGAAGCTTTCTTT; CDR3aa: CASSRSTQGTEAFF; abundance: -; d_gene: -; j_gene: TRBJ1-1; v_gene: TRBV5-1
CDR3nt: TGCGCCAGCAGCCCTCAACTGACAGGGAGGGAGACCCAGTACTTC; CDR3aa: CASSPQLTGRETQYF; abundance: -; d_gene: -; j_gene: TRBJ2-5; v_gene: TRBV4-3
CDR3nt: TGTGCCAGCAGTCCCCTCGATCTGGGGGTTGCAACTAATGAAAAACTGTTTTTT; CDR3aa: CASSPLDLGVATNEKLFF; abundance: few; d_gene: -; j_gene: TRBJ1-4; v_gene: TRBV28
CDR3nt: TGTGCCAGCAGCTTAGGGGCGGGGGGAAACATTCAGTACTTC; CDR3aa: CASSLGAGGNIQYF; abundance: -; d_gene: TRBD2; j_gene: TRBJ2-4; v_gene: TRBV7-8
CDR3nt: TGTGCCAGTAGTTTAACCGGGACTAGCTCCTACGAGCAGTACTTC; CDR3aa: CASSLTGTSSYEQYF; abundance: -; d_gene: TRBD2; j_gene: TRBJ2-7; v_gene: TRBV19
CDR3nt: TGCGCCAGCAGCCTCGGGACTAGCGGCTACAATGAGCAGTTCTTC; CDR3aa: CASSLGTSGYNEQFF; abundance: -; d_gene: TRBD2; j_gene: TRBJ2-1; v_gene: TRBV5-1
CDR3nt: TGTGCCAGCAGTGAAAGGGACAGGGGGCCAGAGACCCAGTACTTC; CDR3aa: CASSERDRGPETQYF; abundance: -; d_gene: TRBD1; j_gene: TRBJ2-5; v_gene: TRBV2
CDR3nt: TGTGCCAGCAGCTTAGCGAGTGGGCGGTACAATGAGCAGTTCTTC; CDR3aa: CASSLASGRYNEQFF; abundance: -; d_gene: -; j_gene: TRBJ2-1; v_gene: TRBV7-2
CDR3nt: TGTGCCAGCAGCTTACCGGCGGCCTACGAGCAGTACTTC; CDR3aa: CASSLPAAYEQYF; abundance: -; d_gene: -; j_gene: TRBJ2-7; v_gene: TRBV7-9
CDR3nt: TGTGCCAGCAGCGGAGCTGGAAACATTCAGTACTTC; CDR3aa: CASSGAGNIQYF; abundance: -; d_gene: -; j_gene: TRBJ2-4; v_gene: TRBV2
CDR3nt: TGCGCCAGCAGCTTGTTAGCGGGAACTAGGTATGAGCAGTTCTTC; CDR3aa: CASSLLAGTRYEQFF; abundance: -; d_gene: TRBD2; j_gene: TRBJ2-1; v_gene: TRBV5-1
CDR3nt: TGTGCCAGCAGCTTGGGGGAAGGGCTGCAAGAGACCCAGTACTTC; CDR3aa: CASSLGEGLQETQYF; abundance: -; d_gene: -; j_gene: TRBJ2-5; v_gene: TRBV5-6
CDR3nt: TGTGCCAGTAGTATAGCAGGGAGCAATCAGCCCCAGCATTTT; CDR3aa: CASSIAGSNQPQHF; abundance: -; d_gene: -; j_gene: TRBJ1-5; v_gene: TRBV19
CDR3nt: TGTGCCAGTAGCCCCGGGACCCCGGGTTGGTCTGAAGCTTTCTTT; CDR3aa: CASSPGTPGWSEAFF; abundance: -; d_gene: -; j_gene: TRBJ1-1; v_gene: TRBV19
CDR3nt: TGCGCCAGCAGCACGACCCCGCGGGGACTAGCGGGAGTAAACGAGCAGTACTTC; CDR3aa: CASSTTPRGLAGVNEQYF; abundance: -; d_gene: TRBD2; j_gene: TRBJ2-7; v_gene: TRBV5-1
CDR3nt: TGTGCCAGCAGCTCAGATGGGGGCGGTGCTGGAAACACCATATATTTT; CDR3aa: CASSSDGGGAGNTIYF; abundance: -; d_gene: -; j_gene: TRBJ1-3; v_gene: TRBV7-9
CDR3nt: TGTGCCAGCAGCCCTGACAGGGCCAGGCAGCCCCAGCATTTT; CDR3aa: CASSPDRARQPQHF; abundance: -; d_gene: TRBD1; j_gene: TRBJ1-5; v_gene: TRBV5-4
CDR3nt: TGTGCCAGCAGCTGGGCCGACAGGGGGCACTACGAGCAGTACTTC; CDR3aa: CASSWADRGHYEQYF; abundance: -; d_gene: TRBD1; j_gene: TRBJ2-7; v_gene: TRBV5-5
CDR3nt: TGTGCCAGCAGCACGGACAGTTACAATGAGCAGTTCTTC; CDR3aa: CASSTDSYNEQFF; abundance: -; d_gene: -; j_gene: TRBJ2-1; v_gene: TRBV6-6
CDR3nt: TGCAGTGCTAGCGGGGAGACTGAAGCTTTCTTT; CDR3aa: CSASGETEAFF; abundance: -; d_gene: -; j_gene: TRBJ1-1; v_gene: TRBV20-1
CDR3nt: TGTGCCAGCAGTGAATTAGGGCAAAGTTACTATGGCTACACCTTC; CDR3aa: CASSELGQSYYGYTF; abundance: -; d_gene: -; j_gene: TRBJ1-2; v_gene: TRBV25-1
CDR3nt: TGTGCCAGCAGCTTGGGGGGCGCGGATGAAAAACTGTTTTTT; CDR3aa: CASSLGGADEKLFF; abundance: -; d_gene: -; j_gene: TRBJ1-4; v_gene: TRBV7-8
CDR3nt: TGTGCCAGCATTTCGGGGACTAGCGGGACCTACGAGCAGTACTTC; CDR3aa: CASISGTSGTYEQYF; abundance: once; d_gene: TRBD2; j_gene: TRBJ2-7; v_gene: TRBV28
CDR3nt: TGTGCCAGCAGCCAAGTAGGGCTGCACTCTGGGGCCAACGTCCTGACTTTC; CDR3aa: CASSQVGLHSGANVLTF; abundance: -; d_gene: -; j_gene: TRBJ2-6; v_gene: TRBV14
CDR3nt: TGTGCCAGCTCACCGTCCAGGACAGGTTCAGGTGCTTTCTTT; CDR3aa: CASSPSRTGSGAFF; abundance: -; d_gene: TRBD1; j_gene: TRBJ1-1; v_gene: TRBV18
CDR3nt: TGCGCCAGCAGCTTCCGGGACTCCCAAGAGACCCAGTACTTC; CDR3aa: CASSFRDSQETQYF; abundance: -; d_gene: -; j_gene: TRBJ2-5; v_gene: TRBV5-1
CDR3nt: TGTGCCAGCAGCCGTCTCTCCTACAATGAGCAGTTCTTC; CDR3aa: CASSRLSYNEQFF; abundance: -; d_gene: -; j_gene: TRBJ2-1; v_gene: TRBV7-9
CDR3nt: TGTGCCAGCAGTTTGATCGTTGAGCAGTTCTTC; CDR3aa: CASSLIVEQFF; abundance: -; d_gene: -; j_gene: TRBJ2-1; v_gene: TRBV7-2
CDR3nt: TGTGCCAGCAACAAGTACCGTCCAGACCGACCCTCCTACGAGCAGTACTTC; CDR3aa: CASNKYRPDRPSYEQYF; abundance: -; d_gene: -; j_gene: TRBJ2-7; v_gene: TRBV11-3
CDR3nt: TGTGCCAGTAGTCCCCGTGCTTTCGGGGAGCTGTTTTTT; CDR3aa: CASSPRAFGELFF; abundance: -; d_gene: -; j_gene: TRBJ2-2; v_gene: TRBV19
CDR3nt: TGTGCCAGCTCACCCGGACAGCTCTATGGCTACACCTTC; CDR3aa: CASSPGQLYGYTF; abundance: -; d_gene: -; j_gene: TRBJ1-2; v_gene: TRBV18
CDR3nt: TGTGCCAGCAGTTACGGGGGGCTCGATGAGCAGTACTTC; CDR3aa: CASSYGGLDEQYF; abundance: few; d_gene: -; j_gene: TRBJ2-7; v_gene: TRBV6-5
CDR3nt: TGTGCCAGCAGCCCGACAGGGGGAAGTGGAAACACCATATATTTT; CDR3aa: CASSPTGGSGNTIYF; abundance: -; d_gene: TRBD1; j_gene: TRBJ1-3; v_gene: TRBV14
CDR3nt: TGTGCCAGCACCCAGGGGAAGCCGCAGTATTTT; CDR3aa: CASTQGKPQYF; abundance: -; d_gene: -; j_gene: TRBJ2-3; v_gene: TRBV28
CDR3nt: TGCGCCAGCGCCAACCAGGGGGCTTGGGAAGAGACCCAGTACTTC; CDR3aa: CASANQGAWEETQYF; abundance: -; d_gene: TRBD1; j_gene: TRBJ2-5; v_gene: TRBV5-1
CDR3nt: TGTGCCAGTAGGGGCGTTATTGAGCAGTTCTTC; CDR3aa: CASRGVIEQFF; abundance: -; d_gene: -; j_gene: TRBJ2-1; v_gene: TRBV19
CDR3nt: TGTGCCAGCAGTCAAGAGACCCAGTACTTC; CDR3aa: CASSQETQYF; abundance: -; d_gene: -; j_gene: TRBJ2-5; v_gene: TRBV6-6
CDR3nt: TGTGCCAGCCCATTGGACAGCGACATAGAGGGGACTGAAGCTTTCTTT; CDR3aa: CASPLDSDIEGTEAFF; abundance: -; d_gene: -; j_gene: TRBJ1-1; v_gene: TRBV2
CDR3nt: TGTGCCAGCAGTGAAGCGCTTCACCCTGGGGGGGAGCTGTTTTTT; CDR3aa: CASSEALHPGGELFF; abundance: -; d_gene: -; j_gene: TRBJ2-2; v_gene: TRBV2
CDR3nt: TGTGCCTGGGGATGGGCCGGGGAGCTGTTTTTT; CDR3aa: CAWGWAGELFF; abundance: -; d_gene: -; j_gene: TRBJ2-2; v_gene: TRBV30
CDR3nt: TGTGCCAGCCAGAGACTCTCCGGCAATGAGCAGTTCTTC; CDR3aa: CASQRLSGNEQFF; abundance: once; d_gene: -; j_gene: TRBJ2-1; v_gene: TRBV2
CDR3nt: TGTGCCAGTAGTCAGACAGCTAACTATGGCTACACCTTC; CDR3aa: CASSQTANYGYTF; abundance: -; d_gene: -; j_gene: TRBJ1-2; v_gene: TRBV19